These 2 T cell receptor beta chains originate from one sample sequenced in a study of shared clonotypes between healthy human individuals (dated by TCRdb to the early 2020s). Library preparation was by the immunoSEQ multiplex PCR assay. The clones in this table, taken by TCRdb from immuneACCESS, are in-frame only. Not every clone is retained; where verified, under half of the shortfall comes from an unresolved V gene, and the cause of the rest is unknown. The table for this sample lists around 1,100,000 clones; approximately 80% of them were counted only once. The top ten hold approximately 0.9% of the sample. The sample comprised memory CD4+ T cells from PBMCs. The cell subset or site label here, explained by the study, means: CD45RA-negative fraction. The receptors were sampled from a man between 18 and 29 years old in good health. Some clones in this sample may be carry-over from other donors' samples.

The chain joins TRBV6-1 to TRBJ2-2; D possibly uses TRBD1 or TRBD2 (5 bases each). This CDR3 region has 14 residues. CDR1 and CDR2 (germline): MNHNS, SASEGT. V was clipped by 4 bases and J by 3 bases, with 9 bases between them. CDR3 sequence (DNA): TGTGCCAGCAGTGGAGGGGTACACACCGGGGAGCTGTTTTTT. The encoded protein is CASSGGVHTGELFF.

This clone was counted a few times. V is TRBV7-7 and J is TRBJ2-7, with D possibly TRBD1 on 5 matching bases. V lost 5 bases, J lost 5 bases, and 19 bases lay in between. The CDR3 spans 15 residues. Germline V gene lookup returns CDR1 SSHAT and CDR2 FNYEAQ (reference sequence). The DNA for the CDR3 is TGTGCCAGCAGCCCCATGTTAGGCAGGGCACACGAGCAGTACTTC. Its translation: CASSPMLGRAHEQYF.